The clone carrying this TCR beta chain was counted ten times or more. The ends were cut back, 0 bases at V and 0 bases at J, with 7 bases in the middle. The CDR3 runs 15 residues. CDR1 ENHRY and CDR2 SYGVKD come from the germline V gene. TCRdb re-called the 5' RACE reads with MiXCR, one entry per CDR3 protein. The top ten clones hold around 40% of a sample with tens of thousands of distinct CDR3 sequences, roughly 4.5% of them seen once. This specimen belongs to a study of T cells after yellow fever vaccination. Study as a whole: Preparation of fractions with low cell numbers was performed using SMART-Seq v4 Ultra Low Input.

Study-level points and caveats: Post-booster reappearance was seen for most primary-vaccination clones (just under 97% CD4, 75% to 90% CD8). Clonotypes that responded to the vaccine were almost all undetectable in sorted memory subsets on day 0. Peak timing came faster in the weaker secondary response, day 5 versus 15.

Sequencing was performed on PBMCs, either bulk or a sorted T-cell subset (CD4+, CD8+, memory, or dextramer-sorted; not recorded which), taken on the day of the yellow fever booster vaccination. The gene calls are TRBV10-3 and TRBJ2-3; maybe TRBD1 (5 bases). The source is a man aged 18 to 30 who received the YFV17D yellow fever vaccine. As DNA, the CDR3 is TGTGCCATCAGTGAGTCGGGGCTTAGCACAGATACGCAGTATTTT. It translates to CAISESGLSTDTQYF.